The present T cell receptor beta chain was sequenced within a study of CXCR3-negative and CXCR3-positive naive CD8 T cells. Study-wide findings and caveats: The authors found comparable surface CD5 between naive subsets and inferred TCR strength from TRB CDR3 properties. Naive cells that were CXCR3-negative or CXCR3-positive used TRBV-TRBJ genes alike, while memory cells diverged. Diversity in memory CD8+ cells fell much lower than the comparably high levels seen in both naive subsets.

On this clonotype itself: Its target is not known.

UMI-labeled 5' RACE yielded the TRB cDNA libraries. TCRdb re-called the 5' RACE reads; every CDR3 protein appears as one record, without DNA. The sample is made up of around 52,000 distinct CDR3 sequences, and the top ten hold 23% of it. The CDR3 spans 12 residues. Germline V gene sequence: CDR1 MRHNA, CDR2 SNTAGT. The specimen sequenced was memory CD8+ T cells from blood. The chain carries TRBV6-4 and TRBJ2-2; the TCRdb call, TRBD2, lacks DNA for checking. This sequence was found in a human donor in good health. Some clones in this sample may be carry-over from other donors' samples. This CDR3 is CASKSYTGELFF.